This T cell receptor beta chain was recorded in a study of blood T cell repertoires in COVID-19. Study information: Sites across the United States, Italy and Spain contributed samples from acute and convalescent COVID-19. From T cells, B-cell-depleted T cells, or PBMCs came the material, which was cDNA or gDNA.

Per the study methods: Estimated nucleated cell counts came from reference gene primer amplification. Here immunoSEQ multiplex PCR was the method, and the copy in TCRdb shows in-frame clones only, minus some. D and trimming come from the DNA, and the V and J calls and clone size come from that table. The sample lists around 140,000 clones, approximately 84% seen once, with roughly 2.7% in the top ten. Germline CDR1 is SGHTA and CDR2 is FQGNSA. This CDR3 comprises 14 residues. Trimming took 5 bases from V and 5 from J, leaving 13 bases between them. The specimen sequenced was peripheral blood. This chain connects TRBV7-2 to TRBJ1-5; a weak D match, TRBD1 (5 bases). This TCR was sampled from a human donor with acute or convalescent COVID-19. The donor label of this sample is uncertain. As DNA, the CDR3 is TGTGCCAGCAGCCCCCAGGGAGGTGATCAGCCCCAGCATTTT. This encodes CASSPQGGDQPQHF.